This T cell receptor (beta chain) was documented in a study of shared clonotypes between healthy human individuals. Findings and caveats of the study: For naive CD4 cells, around 5% of clonotypes were shared across a few donors. Genetic and exposure-history diversity was limited by the few donors. The four-donor shared clonotypes exceeded non-shared clonotypes in generation probability, with non-shared ones scoring lower.

Measured with immunoSEQ multiplex PCR; TCRdb has only the in-frame clones, and not every one. This table has about 600,000 clones, roughly 95% appearing once. Only CD45RO-negative cells positively selected for CCR7 counted as naive CD8 cells, so terminally differentiated effector memory CD45RA+ cells were excluded. Trimming left V 2 bases short and J 3 bases short, with 14 bases between. Germline values: CDR1 MDHEN, CDR2 SYDVKM. The CDR3 length is 16 residues. Comment on this clone: Its target is not known.

Input material: naive CD8+ T cells sorted from blood. This clonotype originated in a woman in her thirties in good health. The chain carries TRBV28 and TRBJ2-1; no clear D gene. The CDR3 sequence is CASSLEDSLLYNEQFF. Written as DNA, the CDR3 is TGTGCCAGCAGTTTAGAAGATTCCCTCCTCTACAATGAGCAGTTCTTC.